This TCR beta chain was sequenced in a study of a mutant IDH1 vaccine in newly diagnosed glioma. Germline lookup yields CDR1 SEHNR and CDR2 FQNEAQ (reference sequence). The CDR3 is 14 residues long. V was clipped by 5 bases and J by 5 bases, with 15 bases between them. Note on this clone: Its antigen is unknown.

Study-wide points: Among top peripheral T cell clonotypes, changes seemed unrelated to pseudoprogression.

Here immunoSEQ multiplex PCR was the method, and the copy in TCRdb shows in-frame clones only, minus some. The sample includes around 56,000 clones, 81% of them seen just once. Time point here: week 5, during vaccination. In the vaccine, a single dose held 300 ug of the mutant IDH1 20-mer peptide, along with topical imiquimod. This sequence joins TRBV7-9 and TRBJ1-1; D may be TRBD1 (5 bases). This receptor was identified in a man aged 25-40 years with glioma. Here the sequenced sample was PBMCs, taken from a glioma patient whose treatment included an IDH1 peptide vaccine. The CDR3 region is CASSKKQEMTEAFF. CDR3 DNA: TGTGCCAGCAGCAAAAAACAGGAGATGACTGAAGCTTTCTTT. The full variable domain, with the rest looked up from reference TRBV7-9 and TRBJ1-1, is DTGVSQNPRHKITKRGQNVTFRCDPISEHNRLYWYRQTLGQGPEFLTYFQNEAQLEKSRLLSDRFSAERPKGSFSTLEIQRTEQGDSAMYLCASSKKQEMTEAFFGQGTRLTVV.